This T cell receptor beta chain was captured by sequencing in a study of cytomegalovirus exposure and HLA in healthy donors. Study-level findings and limits: An ancestry cluster, one associated with Asian ancestry, reportedly showed fewer N-insertions than the 666-donor mean in a later analysis. TCR beta chain V- and J-gene trimming was linked, in a later analysis, to a missense variant in DCLRE1C. Later work showed greater clonal expansion in HLA-associated TCR beta chains than in equally common others.

The CDR3 is made up of 15 amino acids. Germline V lookup: CDR1 MGHRA, CDR2 YSYEKL. The V end was cut by 3 bases, the J end by 6 bases, with 18 bases between. This clone was seen a few times. Its antigen is as yet unknown. This PCR relied on a set of 60 Vbeta primers and 13 Jbeta primers. The method was immunoSEQ multiplex PCR; TCRdb's version includes in-frame clones alone and lacks a portion of them. The sample records over 250,000 clones, around 86% being singletons. The receptor was derived from a man in his forties in good health and CMV-seropositive. The chain combines TRBV4-1 with TRBJ2-7, with a weak D call TRBD2 (6 bases). Sequenced material: PBMCs. The CDR3 is CASSHRLVFTTEQYF. CDR3 nucleotide sequence: TGCGCCAGCAGCCATAGACTAGTCTTCACGACCGAGCAGTACTTC.